This is a list of T cell receptor beta chains from one sample in a study of T cell repertoires in cytomegalovirus infection. TCRdb re-analysed the reads in MiXCR, keeping a single row per CDR3 protein. The sample shows around 300,000 distinct CDR3 sequences, around 20% of them seen only once. No antigen has been assigned to these receptors. The starting material was cultured PBMCs, obtained from culture after CMV antigen stimulation. The source is a human donor in good health (CMV status not recorded). Some clones in this sample may be carry-over from other donors' samples. Both conserved end residues are part of each CDR3. The D gene is left open where the match is weak. Not every row has a clone size; where given, it reads once, few, many or a size class.

TRBJ1-2 TRBV7-2 NA NA CASSLNPLGLPGYTF TGTGCCAGCAGCTTAAATCCTCTGGGGCTGCCAGGCTACACCTTC
TRBJ2-1 TRBV7-6 NA few CASSLASADNEQFF TGTGCCAGCAGCTTAGCGTCAGCGGACAATGAGCAGTTCTTC
TRBJ2-5 TRBV20-1 NA NA CSARSDNYQETQYF TGCAGTGCTAGATCGGATAATTACCAAGAGACCCAGTACTTC
TRBJ1-3 TRBV7-2 NA many CASSAQGGRAGNTIYF TGTGCCAGCAGCGCACAGGGCGGTCGGGCTGGAAACACCATATATTTT
TRBJ1-6 TRBV27 NA NA CASGMRESSYNSPLHF TGTGCCAGCGGAATGCGGGAGAGCTCCTATAATTCACCCCTCCACTTT
TRBJ1-1 TRBV10-3 NA few CAISGVWRGNTEAFF TGTGCCATCAGTGGAGTCTGGAGGGGGAACACTGAAGCTTTCTTT
TRBJ1-2 TRBV30 NA few CAWSDGFGLNYGYTF TGTGCCTGGAGCGATGGATTCGGTCTTAACTATGGCTACACCTTC
TRBJ1-1 TRBV5-1 NA many CASSLAKGRANTEAFF TGCGCCAGCAGCTTGGCCAAGGGGAGGGCGAACACTGAAGCTTTCTTT
TRBJ2-5 TRBV7-9 NA NA CASSSRPPRGETQYF TGTGCCAGCAGCTCCCGCCCTCCCAGGGGTGAGACCCAGTACTTC
TRBJ2-1 TRBV14 TRBD1 few CASSQDLGTASYNEQFF TGTGCCAGCAGCCAGGATTTGGGGACAGCTTCCTACAATGAGCAGTTCTTC
TRBJ2-1 TRBV28 TRBD2 few CASGLAGRAVDEQFF TGTGCCAGCGGATTAGCGGGGAGGGCGGTGGATGAGCAGTTCTTC
TRBJ1-1 TRBV28 NA few CASSLFAQNTEAFF TGTGCCAGCAGTTTATTCGCTCAGAACACTGAAGCTTTCTTT
TRBJ2-1 TRBV11-2 NA NA CASSLGLRGVGNEQFF TGTGCCAGCAGCTTAGGGCTCCGGGGTGTCGGCAATGAGCAGTTCTTC
TRBJ1-2 TRBV12-3/TRBV12-4 TRBD1 many CASRTGTGGNYGYTF TGTGCCAGCAGGACCGGGACAGGGGGGAACTATGGCTACACCTTC
TRBJ1-2 TRBV7-4 NA once CASSSSVGQSYGYTF TGTGCCAGCAGCTCTTCGGTTGGACAAAGCTATGGCTACACCTTC
TRBJ1-2 TRBV5-4 TRBD1 few CASSLLDRGSSGYTF TGTGCCAGCAGCTTATTAGACAGGGGGTCCAGTGGCTACACCTTC
TRBJ1-2 TRBV10-3 NA NA CAISEDSRYGYTF TGTGCCATCAGTGAAGACAGTCGCTATGGCTACACCTTC
TRBJ2-3 TRBV27 TRBD2 NA CASSLTSGRVTDTQYF TGTGCCAGCAGTTTGACTAGCGGGAGGGTCACAGATACGCAGTATTTT
TRBJ1-1 TRBV6-2/TRBV6-3 NA many CASRRDPDNPEAFF TGTGCCAGCAGACGGGACCCGGACAACCCTGAAGCTTTCTTT
TRBJ1-1 TRBV7-2 NA many CASSVMNTEAFF TGTGCCAGCAGCGTCATGAACACTGAAGCTTTCTTT
TRBJ2-7 TRBV7-2 NA many CASSSSSYEQYF TGTGCCAGCAGCTCCAGCTCCTACGAGCAGTACTTC
TRBJ2-1 TRBV5-4 TRBD2 NA CASSQPGLANEQFF TGTGCCAGCAGCCAACCGGGACTAGCGAATGAGCAGTTCTTC
TRBJ1-2 TRBV5-4 NA few CASSLDRQVAYGYTF TGTGCCAGCAGCTTGGATCGCCAGGTAGCCTATGGCTACACCTTC
TRBJ1-2 TRBV4-1 NA few CASSQIGSRPIIYGYTF TGCGCCAGCAGCCAAATCGGTAGCAGGCCGATTATCTATGGCTACACCTTC
TRBJ2-1 TRBV20-1 TRBD2 NA CSARWESLAGSEQFF TGCAGTGCTAGATGGGAATCACTAGCGGGAAGTGAGCAGTTCTTC
TRBJ1-1 TRBV2 NA NA CASTWGWSEAFF TGTGCCAGCACCTGGGGCTGGTCTGAAGCTTTCTTT
TRBJ2-1 TRBV7-2 NA many CASSLKLNEQFF TGTGCCAGCAGCTTAAAGCTCAATGAGCAGTTCTTC
TRBJ2-2 TRBV7-2 TRBD2 many CASSFGAGGPPGELFF TGTGCCAGCAGCTTTGGAGCGGGAGGGCCCCCCGGGGAGCTGTTTTTT
TRBJ2-3 TRBV4-2 NA many CASSQGVWSADTQYF TGTGCCAGCAGCCAAGGCGTTTGGTCAGCAGATACGCAGTATTTT
TRBJ2-7 TRBV10-3 TRBD2 NA CAISGTSGNAQAYEQYF TGTGCCATCAGTGGGACTAGCGGGAATGCCCAAGCCTACGAGCAGTACTTC
TRBJ2-1 TRBV7-2 NA NA CASSSSGVLVSYNEQFF TGTGCCAGCAGCTCCAGTGGCGTACTGGTCTCCTACAATGAGCAGTTCTTC
TRBJ1-2 TRBV7-9 NA many CASSLVGPRGYTF TGTGCCAGCAGCTTAGTTGGACCCCGGGGCTACACCTTC
TRBJ2-2 TRBV7-2 NA many CASSLGPRGGELFF TGTGCCAGCAGCTTAGGCCCACGCGGCGGGGAGCTGTTTTTT
TRBJ2-1 TRBV7-2 TRBD2 many CASSLGSGSGYEQFF TGTGCCAGCAGCTTAGGTAGCGGGAGTGGCTATGAGCAGTTCTTC
TRBJ2-1 TRBV7-9 TRBD1 NA CASSTQGAFHQSSYNEQFF TGTGCCAGCAGCACACAGGGGGCATTCCACCAGAGCTCCTACAATGAGCAGTTCTTC
TRBJ2-6 TRBV20-1 NA NA CSAVRVSGANVLTF TGCAGTGCTGTAAGGGTTTCTGGGGCCAACGTCCTGACTTTC
TRBJ2-5 TRBV6-2/TRBV6-3 NA NA CASGDPSPQYF TGTGCCAGCGGAGACCCTTCGCCCCAGTACTTC
TRBJ2-1 TRBV3-1 NA few CASSQGLNNEQFF TGTGCCAGCAGCCAAGGGTTGAACAATGAGCAGTTCTTC
TRBJ2-7 TRBV12-3/TRBV12-4 TRBD1 NA CASSLDRELYEQYF TGTGCCAGCAGCCTAGACAGGGAACTGTACGAGCAGTACTTC
TRBJ2-7 TRBV7-2 NA many CASSSTGDEQYF TGTGCCAGCTCTTCGACGGGGGACGAGCAGTACTTC
TRBJ2-3 TRBV20-1 TRBD1 few CSATRPGTGKLSTDTQYF TGCAGTGCTACACGTCCCGGGACAGGGAAACTTAGCACAGATACGCAGTATTTT
TRBJ1-2 TRBV12-3/TRBV12-4 NA few CASNQQEGYGYTF TGTGCCAGCAACCAGCAAGAGGGATATGGCTACACCTTC
TRBJ2-5 TRBV6-4 TRBD2 NA CASSDSTSGTQYF TGTGCCAGCAGTGACTCGACTAGCGGGACCCAGTACTTC
TRBJ2-3 TRBV7-3 NA NA CASSLEGTNTDTQYF TGTGCCAGCAGCTTAGAGGGGACAAACACAGATACGCAGTATTTT
TRBJ1-4 TRBV28 NA many CASRPPGANEKLFF TGTGCCAGCCGCCCCCCCGGCGCTAATGAAAAACTGTTTTTT
TRBJ2-1 TRBV20-1 NA many CSADTPRASSEQFF TGCAGTGCGGACACTCCCCGGGCTAGCAGTGAGCAGTTCTTC
TRBJ1-5 TRBV27 NA NA CASSLGLKAQPQHF TGTGCCAGCAGTTTAGGACTGAAAGCTCAGCCCCAGCATTTT
TRBJ1-6 TRBV9 TRBD1 once CASSAGTGLSPLHF TGTGCCAGCAGCGCAGGGACAGGCCTTTCACCCCTCCACTTT
TRBJ1-2 TRBV19 NA NA CATSSAGANYGYTF TGTGCCACCTCCTCGGCGGGCGCGAACTATGGCTACACCTTC
TRBJ2-6 TRBV7-2 NA many CASGVWSSGANVLTF TGTGCCAGCGGCGTCTGGAGCTCTGGGGCCAACGTCCTGACTTTC
TRBJ2-3 TRBV14 TRBD2 many CASSQRAGAFSTDTQYF TGTGCCAGCAGCCAAAGGGCGGGAGCCTTTAGCACAGATACGCAGTATTTT
TRBJ1-1 TRBV5-1 NA many CASSLELGDTEAFF TGCGCCAGCAGCTTGGAGTTAGGAGACACTGAAGCTTTCTTT
TRBJ1-1 TRBV12-3/TRBV12-4 NA few CASTARAEAFF TGTGCCAGCACCGCTAGAGCTGAAGCTTTCTTT
TRBJ2-7 TRBV6-1 NA many CASKGGYYEQYF TGTGCCAGCAAGGGCGGGTACTACGAGCAGTACTTC
TRBJ1-1 TRBV12-3/TRBV12-4 NA few CASSLGSGRTEAFF TGTGCCAGCAGTTTAGGCTCCGGTAGAACTGAAGCTTTCTTT
TRBJ2-1 TRBV12-3/TRBV12-4 TRBD1 many CASRDGTGGNEQFF TGTGCCAGCAGGGACGGGACAGGGGGCAATGAGCAGTTCTTC
TRBJ1-6 TRBV4-1 NA NA CASSQQTGFHSPLHF TGCGCCAGCAGCCAACAGACGGGTTTTCATTCACCCCTCCACTTT
TRBJ1-5 TRBV9 TRBD1 NA CASSVGRGNQPQHF TGTGCCAGCAGCGTAGGCAGGGGGAATCAGCCCCAGCATTTT
TRBJ2-6 TRBV28 TRBD2 NA CASSIMVGGPSGANVLTF TGTGCCAGCAGTATAATGGTGGGAGGGCCCTCTGGGGCCAACGTCCTGACTTTC
TRBJ2-6 TRBV7-2 NA many CASSLARGSGANVLTF TGTGCCAGCAGCTTAGCGAGGGGCTCAGGGGCCAACGTCCTGACTTTC